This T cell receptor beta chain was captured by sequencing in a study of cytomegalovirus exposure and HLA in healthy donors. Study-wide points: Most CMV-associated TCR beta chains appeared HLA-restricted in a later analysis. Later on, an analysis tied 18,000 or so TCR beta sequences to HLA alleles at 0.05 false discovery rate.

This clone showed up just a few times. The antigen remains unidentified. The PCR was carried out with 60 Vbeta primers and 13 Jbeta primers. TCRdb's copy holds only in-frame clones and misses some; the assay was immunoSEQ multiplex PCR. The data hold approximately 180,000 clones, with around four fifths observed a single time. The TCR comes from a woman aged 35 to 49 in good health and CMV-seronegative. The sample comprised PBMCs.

Here the CDR3 reads CASSRTGVALAGADEQYF. Written as DNA, the CDR3 is TGTGCCAGCAGCAGAACAGGGGTTGCTTTAGCGGGAGCGGACGAGCAGTACTTC. The rearrangement uses TRBV9 and TRBJ2-7, with 9 bases aligning to TRBD2. Trimming removed 4 bases from V and 5 bases from J; junction bases left unmatched: 19. Germline values: CDR1 SGDLS, CDR2 YYNGEE. This CDR3 is built from 18 residues.